The 17 T cell receptor beta chains listed next were all sequenced from one sample in a study of T cells in Graves' hyperthyroidism and ophthalmopathy. There were TCR beta CDR3 regions amplified from RNA transcripts. RT-PCR in the first round (using the HTBI primer set) targeted the TCR CDR3. One entry per CDR3 protein, called by TCRdb with MiXCR from the multiplex PCR reads. Of 500,000 to 800,000 distinct CDR3 sequences in the sample, 14% were seen once. Source material: blood. These receptors came from a woman aged 45-59 years with Graves' ophthalmopathy.

This clonotype was counted between two and nine times. This chain joins TRBV28 and TRBJ1-1; unclear D gene. The CDR3 runs 9 residues. Germline V gives CDR1 MDHEN, CDR2 SYDVKM. Deletions cut 8 bases from V and 7 bases from J, with 5 bases between. The CDR3 loop reads CASGGEAFF. The CDR3 DNA follows: TGTGCCAGCGGTGGTGAAGCTTTCTTT. The full variable domain, with the rest looked up from reference TRBV28 and TRBJ1-1, is DVKVTQSSRYLVKRTGEKVFLECVQDMDHENMFWYRQDPGLGLRLIYFSYDVKMKEKGDIPEGYSVSREKKERFSLILESASTNQTSMYLCASGGEAFFGQGTRLTVV.

This clonotype was recorded only once. The V and J genes are TRBV5-4 and TRBJ2-5; D possibly corresponds to TRBD2 (6 bases). Trimming stripped 4 bases from V and 5 bases from J, with 21 bases between. The CDR3 length is 16 residues. Germline CDR1 reads SGHNT; CDR2 reads YYREEE (reference sequence). In DNA, the CDR3 is TGTGCCAGCAGCCAGGAGACTAGTTTTTATTCGGAGACCCAGTACTTC. This gives the protein CASSQETSFYSETQYF.

For this clonotype: A much bigger clone sits one base away, suggesting this may be a read error. The chain uses TRBV12-3 or TRBV12-4 and TRBJ1-1; D uncertain. V lost 6 bases and J lost 7, with 15 bases in between. This CDR3 spans 13 amino acids. DNA of the CDR3: TGTGCCAGCAGCCTGGGCAGCTCAATTGAAGCTTTCTTT. Its protein is CASSLGSSIEAFF.

This clonotype was seen repeatedly, ten times or more. The genes are TRBV7-8 and TRBJ2-3; D might be TRBD1 or TRBD2, each matching 6 bases. This CDR3 has 14 residues. V lost 5 bases to trimming and J lost 5 bases, with 14 bases between them. Germline-derived CDR1 and CDR2 are SGHVS and FQNEAQ. CDR3: CASSERLGGDTQYF. Written as DNA, the CDR3 is TGTGCCAGCAGCGAAAGACTAGGGGGAGATACGCAGTATTTT.

This clonotype was observed a few times. J is TRBJ2-7 and V is TRBV6-2 or TRBV6-3; D gene uncertain. This CDR3 is 12 amino acids long. Germline values: CDR1 MNHEY, CDR2 SVGEGT. V dropped 8 bases and J dropped 2 bases, with 10 bases sitting between them. The CDR3 nucleotides read TGTGCCAGCGGACGGATAACCTACGAGCAGTACTTC. Encoded protein: CASGRITYEQYF.

This clonotype has only one observation. Just one base apart from a much larger clone, this may be a read error. The J gene is TRBJ1-1, the V gene TRBV7-9; 7 nucleotides agree with TRBD1. The CDR3 covers 15 residues. CDR1 and CDR2 (germline): SEHNR, FQNEAQ (reference sequence). CDR3 nucleotides: TGTGCCAGCAGCTTAACCCAGACAGGGAACGCTGAAGCTTTCTTT. Protein: CASSLTQTGNAEAFF. Supplemented by reference TRBV7-9 and TRBJ1-1, the full variable domain reads DTGVSQNPRHKITKRGQNVTFRCDPISEHNRLYWYRQTLGQGPEFLTYFQNEAQLEKSRLLSDRFSAERPKGSFSTLEIQRTEQGDSAMYLCASSLTQTGNAEAFFGQGTRLTVV.

V gene TRBV6-2 or TRBV6-3 combines with J gene TRBJ1-5, with D hard to call. Looked up from germline, CDR1 is MNHEY and CDR2 is SVGEGT. CDR3 size: 13 residues. The germline V and J ends were trimmed by 7 bases and 9 bases, with 16 bases remaining between them. CDR3: CASTLTGPPPQHF. Here the CDR3 DNA reads TGTGCCAGCACCCTAACCGGGCCTCCGCCCCAGCATTTT.

The chain carries TRBV11-2 and TRBJ1-4; 9 positions agree with TRBD1. This CDR3 spans 15 amino acids. Trimming cost V 1 base and J 6 bases; bases outside gene matches: 3. Germline V gene lookup returns CDR1 SGHAT and CDR2 FQNNGV. The CDR3 region has the DNA TGTGCCAGCAGCTTAGGGACAGGGGCTTATGAAAAACTGTTTTTT. This encodes CASSLGTGAYEKLFF.

As to this clonotype: This may arise from a read error, as a much more abundant clone is one base away. This chain connects TRBV28 to TRBJ2-2, with 7 bases matching TRBD1. Trimming took 6 bases from V and 13 from J; bases not matched to a gene: 17. The CDR3 has 15 residues. The germline V gene encodes CDR1 MDHEN and CDR2 SYDVKM. The CDR3 is CASSLDRAALVALFF. The CDR3, as DNA: TGTGCCAGCAGCCTCGACAGGGCAGCTTTGGTGGCGCTGTTTTTT.

This clonotype was seen more than once but under ten times. The chain has TRBV30 and TRBJ2-5; D is perhaps TRBD1 (8 bases). CDR1 GTSNPN and CDR2 SVGIG come from the germline V gene (reference sequence). This CDR3 spans 14 amino acids. Between the trimmed V and J ends, which lost 1 base and 3 bases, there was a span of 12 bases. In nucleotides, the CDR3 is TGTGCCTGGAGTGGCACAGGGGGGGAAGAGACCCAGTACTTC. Protein sequence: CAWSGTGGEETQYF.

This clonotype has a count of ten or more. The chain uses TRBV7-9 and TRBJ2-1; no clear D. Deletions cut 4 bases from V and 3 bases from J, with 19 bases between. The CDR3 is 17 residues long. Germline loops: CDR1 SEHNR, CDR2 FQNEAQ (reference sequence). The CDR3: CASSSPLYRTRYNEQFF. CDR3 sequence (DNA): TGTGCCAGCAGCTCTCCCCTATATAGGACCCGCTACAATGAGCAGTTCTTC. Drawing the rest from reference TRBV7-9 and TRBJ2-1, the complete variable domain is DTGVSQNPRHKITKRGQNVTFRCDPISEHNRLYWYRQTLGQGPEFLTYFQNEAQLEKSRLLSDRFSAERPKGSFSTLEIQRTEQGDSAMYLCASSSPLYRTRYNEQFFGPGTRLTVL.

This clonotype was found a few times. This CDR3 reads CASSEDGRLGQETQYF. Here the CDR3 DNA reads TGTGCCAGCAGCGAAGACGGAAGGTTGGGACAAGAGACCCAGTACTTC. The chain uses TRBV5-6 and TRBJ2-5; no firm D call. V was shortened by 4 bases and J by 2 bases, with 18 bases between the two germline ends. This CDR3 comprises 16 residues. Germline V gene data show CDR1 as SGHDT and CDR2 as YYEEEE. The complete variable domain, with remaining parts taken from reference TRBV5-6 and TRBJ2-5, reads DAGVTQSPTHLIKTRGQQVTLRCSPKSGHDTVSWYQQALGQGPQFIFQYYEEEERQRGNFPDRFSGHQFPNYSSELNVNALLLGDSALYLCASSEDGRLGQETQYFGPGTRLLVL.

This clonotype was counted a few times. The V and J genes are TRBV7-6 and TRBJ1-1, with D maybe TRBD1 (6 bases). The CDR3 is 16 residues long. The ends were cut back, 7 bases at V and 3 bases at J, with 21 bases in the middle. In germline, CDR1 is SGHVS, CDR2 FNYEAQ. CDR3 DNA: TGTGCCAGCACAAAGGGGGGGGGGTGGCGGGACACTGAAGCTTTCTTT. Its translation: CASTKGGGWRDTEAFF.

This clonotype was counted a few times. The chain couples TRBV30 to TRBJ2-6, with a possible D match to TRBD1 (6 bases). The V gene lost 8 bases and the J gene lost 0 bases, with 8 bases spanning the gap. The CDR3 extends over 13 amino acids. The germline CDR1 and CDR2 sequences are GTSNPN and SVGIG (reference sequence). The CDR3 nucleotides read TGTGCCGGGACAAGCTCTGGGGCCAACGTCCTGACTTTC. Amino acid sequence: CAGTSSGANVLTF.

This clonotype was counted a few times. The chain uses TRBV28 and TRBJ2-3; 9 nucleotides line up with TRBD1. The CDR3 has 17 amino acids. Trimming at V came to 7 bases and at J to 2 bases, leaving 13 bases not matched to a gene. Germline loops: CDR1 MDHEN, CDR2 SYDVKM. CDR3 sequence (DNA): TGTGCCAGCAAGATATCGATCGGGACAGGGTTCACAGATACGCAGTATTTT. Protein product: CASKISIGTGFTDTQYF.

The sample holds many counts of this clonotype. This CDR3 reads CASSTGQGASTDTQYF. The CDR3, as DNA: TGTGCCAGCAGCACAGGACAGGGGGCTAGCACAGATACGCAGTATTTT. J is TRBJ2-3 and V is TRBV7-2; 11 bases are a match to TRBD1. The CDR3 loop spans 16 amino acids. Trimming took 5 bases from V and 0 from J; bases not matched to a gene: 4. Germline CDR1 and CDR2: SGHTA and FQGNSA.

This clonotype occurred many times. This chain connects TRBV7-2 to TRBJ2-5; D is possibly TRBD1 (5 bases). The germline CDR1 and CDR2 sequences are SGHTA and FQGNSA. Trimming took off 0 bases at V and 6 bases at J, with 8 bases between the two ends. The CDR3 consists of 13 residues. CDR3 DNA: TGTGCCAGCAGCTTAGCCCAGGGCCAGACCCAGTACTTC. Its translation: CASSLAQGQTQYF.